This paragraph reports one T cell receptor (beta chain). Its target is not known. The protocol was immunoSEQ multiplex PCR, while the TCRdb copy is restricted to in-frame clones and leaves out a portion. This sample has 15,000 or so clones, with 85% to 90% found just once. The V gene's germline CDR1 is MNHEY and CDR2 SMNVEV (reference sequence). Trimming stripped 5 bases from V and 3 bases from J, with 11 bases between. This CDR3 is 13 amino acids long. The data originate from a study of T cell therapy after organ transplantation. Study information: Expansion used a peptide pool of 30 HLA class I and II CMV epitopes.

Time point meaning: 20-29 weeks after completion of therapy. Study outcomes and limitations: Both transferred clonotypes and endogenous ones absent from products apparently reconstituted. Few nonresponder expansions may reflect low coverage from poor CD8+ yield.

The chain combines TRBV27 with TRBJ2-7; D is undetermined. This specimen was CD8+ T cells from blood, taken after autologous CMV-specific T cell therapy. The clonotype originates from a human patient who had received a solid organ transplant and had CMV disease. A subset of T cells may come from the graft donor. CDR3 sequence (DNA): TGTGCCAGCAGTAACCTAGGGATCTACGAGCAGTACTTC. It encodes CASSNLGIYEQYF.